Below, 5 T cell receptor beta chains from the same sample are listed, as sequenced in a study of cytotoxic CD8 clonotypes in ibrutinib-treated CLL. Only in-frame clones appear in the TCRdb table, and some are missing; sequencing was by immunoSEQ multiplex PCR. The sample lists fewer than 400,000 clones; roughly 67% were seen once. The sequences come from PBMCs, collected after 36 months of ibrutinib treatment. The receptors shown here come from a human donor with chronic lymphocytic leukemia.

This clone was detected a few times. The rearrangement joins TRBV2 to TRBJ1-2; D remains ambiguous. The germline V gene has CDR1 SNHLY and CDR2 FYNNEI. Deletions cut 3 bases from V and 8 bases from J, with 10 bases between. This CDR3 has 12 amino acids. The DNA for the CDR3 is TGTGCCAGCAGTGAGAGCAGTCTCGGCTACACCTTC. It is translated as CASSESSLGYTF.

This clone was seen a single time. The chain is built from TRBV9 and TRBJ2-7; D gene unclear. The CDR3 spans 15 residues. Trimming cost V 5 bases and J 0 bases, with 15 bases left between them. Germline V gene sequence: CDR1 SGDLS, CDR2 YYNGEE. This CDR3 is CASSPLLQSSYEQYF. CDR3 coding DNA: TGTGCCAGCAGTCCCCTTCTACAGAGCTCCTACGAGCAGTACTTC.

The chain combines TRBV19 with TRBJ2-1; D tentatively reads TRBD1 or TRBD2 (5 bases each). The CDR3 consists of 15 residues. V lost 5 bases to trimming and J lost 3 bases, with 14 bases between them. The germline V gene encodes CDR1 LNHDA and CDR2 SQIVND (reference sequence). The CDR3 coding sequence is TGTGCCAGTAGTGTCGGGGCAGGGAACTACAATGAGCAGTTCTTC. Protein product: CASSVGAGNYNEQFF. Supplemented by reference TRBV19 and TRBJ2-1, the full variable domain reads DGGITQSPKYLFRKEGQNVTLSCEQNLNHDAMYWYRQDPGQGLRLIYYSQIVNDFQKGDIAEGYSVSREKKESFPLTVTSAQKNPTAFYLCASSVGAGNYNEQFFGPGTRLTVL.

J is TRBJ1-2 and V is TRBV4-1, with a weak D call TRBD1 (5 bases). V lost 5 bases to trimming and J lost 8 bases, with 15 bases between them. CDR3 length: 13 residues. Per the germline V gene, CDR1 is MGHRA and CDR2 is YSYEKL. CDR3 in DNA: TGCGCCAGCAGCAAAGGTACGGGACTAGGCTACACCTTC. Protein product: CASSKGTGLGYTF.

CDR3 loop: CASSHSRRESYNEQFF. The CDR3 region has the DNA TGCGCCAGCAGCCATTCGAGACGGGAGTCCTACAATGAGCAGTTCTTC. The chain is built from TRBV4-1 and TRBJ2-1, with D perhaps TRBD2 (6 bases). The CDR3 is 16 amino acids. Between the trimmed V and J ends, which lost 3 bases and 1 base, there was a span of 13 bases. The germline V gene has CDR1 MGHRA and CDR2 YSYEKL.